This T cell receptor (beta chain) was identified during a study of T cells in localized non-small cell lung cancer. General observations from the study: The greatest T cell clonality was found in uninvolved adjacent lung (higher than in tumor). Heterogeneity cannot be ruled out, as sequencing used one tumor region only. With higher T cell density in blood came longer overall survival. Within adjacent lung there appeared a median approximately 60 of the top 100 tumor clones.

The table came from immunoSEQ multiplex PCR; TCRdb's copy has only in-frame clones and leaves some out. The repertoire holds 25,000 to 35,000 clones, roughly 78% seen once, with roughly a sixth in the top ten. About this clone itself: Its specificity is not known.

The CDR3 has 16 residues. Per germline, CDR1 SGDLS and CDR2 YYNGEE. V dropped 3 bases and J dropped 0 bases, with 13 bases sitting between them. The receptor was isolated from a male donor at least 60 years old with stage III squamous cell lung carcinoma. The chain couples TRBV9 to TRBJ1-3, with a tentative D call TRBD1 (6 bases). The sample here was peripheral blood, taken before any cancer treatment. The CDR3 here is CASSARDTFSGNTIYF. The CDR3 DNA sequence: TGTGCCAGCAGCGCCCGGGACACCTTCTCTGGAAACACCATATATTTT.